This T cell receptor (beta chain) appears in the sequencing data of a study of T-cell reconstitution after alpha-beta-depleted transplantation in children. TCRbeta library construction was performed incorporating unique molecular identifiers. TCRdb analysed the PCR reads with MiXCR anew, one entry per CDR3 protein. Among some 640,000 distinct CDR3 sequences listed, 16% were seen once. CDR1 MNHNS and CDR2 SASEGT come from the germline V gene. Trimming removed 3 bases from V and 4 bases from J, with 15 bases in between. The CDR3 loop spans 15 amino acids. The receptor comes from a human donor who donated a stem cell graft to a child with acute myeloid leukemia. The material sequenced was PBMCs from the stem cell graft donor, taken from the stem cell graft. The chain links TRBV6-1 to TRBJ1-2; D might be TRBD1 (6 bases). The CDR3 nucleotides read TGTGCCAGCAGTGACTTCGGGTTGGACAGCTATGGCTACACCTTC. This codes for CASSDFGLDSYGYTF.